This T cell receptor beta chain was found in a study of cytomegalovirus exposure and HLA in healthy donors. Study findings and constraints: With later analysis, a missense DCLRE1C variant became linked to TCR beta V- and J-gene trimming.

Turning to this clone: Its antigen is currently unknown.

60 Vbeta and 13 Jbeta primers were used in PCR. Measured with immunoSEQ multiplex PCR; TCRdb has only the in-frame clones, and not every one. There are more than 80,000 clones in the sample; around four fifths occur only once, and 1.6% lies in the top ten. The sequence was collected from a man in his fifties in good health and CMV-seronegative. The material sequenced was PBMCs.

This CDR3 is CASSPGGRTDTQYF. DNA for the CDR3: TGTGCCAGCAGCCCGGGGGGCCGCACAGATACGCAGTATTTT. The J gene is TRBJ2-3, the V gene TRBV28, with D possibly being TRBD2 (7 bases). The CDR3 loop spans 14 amino acids. Germline V gives CDR1 MDHEN, CDR2 SYDVKM. V gave up 6 bases and J gave up 1 base, with 11 bases separating them.